These 25 T cell receptor beta chains originate from one sample sequenced in a study of T-cell reconstitution after alpha-beta-depleted transplantation in children. Molecular barcoding with unique molecular identifiers was used for the TCRbeta library. TCRdb reanalysed the PCR reads using MiXCR and keeps one entry per CDR3 protein. This table has about 500,000 distinct CDR3 sequences, around 10% appearing once. This specimen consisted of PBMCs, mostly from graft donor cells, obtained 180 days after TCRalphabeta/CD19-depleted stem cell transplant. The receptors were gathered from a female patient between 2 and 15 years old who had a stem cell transplant for aplastic anemia, so the T cells may come from the graft donor.

The J gene is TRBJ2-7, the V gene TRBV10-3, with 7 bases fitting TRBD1. Germline V gene lookup returns CDR1 ENHRY and CDR2 SYGVKD. The V and J ends lost 2 bases and 5 bases, in that order; junction bases with no gene match: 12. This CDR3 has 16 amino acids. The CDR3 region has the DNA TGTGCCATCAGTGAGACGAACAGGGGAGCCCGCCACGAGCAGTACTTC. Translated, it gives CAISETNRGARHEQYF.

This clonotype was observed a handful of times. The J gene is TRBJ2-7, the V gene TRBV5-1, with D possibly matching TRBD1 (5 bases). Trimming removed 4 bases from V and 0 bases from J, with 17 bases in between. This CDR3 has 16 amino acids. The germline V gene encodes CDR1 SGHRS and CDR2 YFSETQ. The CDR3 region is CASSAGHSHSSYEQYF. In DNA, the CDR3 is TGCGCCAGCAGCGCAGGACACTCCCATAGCTCCTACGAGCAGTACTTC.

J is TRBJ1-2 and V is TRBV28; no definite D call. CDR3 length: 16 residues. Per germline, CDR1 MDHEN and CDR2 SYDVKM. V was pared by 3 bases and J by 3 bases, with 17 bases between. The CDR3 loop reads CASSLNDAAGYYGYTF. The CDR3, as DNA: TGTGCCAGCAGTTTGAATGATGCGGCAGGTTACTATGGCTACACCTTC.

This clonotype was observed a few times. This chain links TRBV27 with TRBJ2-1; 8 bases are a match to TRBD2. CDR1 is MNHEY, CDR2 SMNVEV, per germline (reference sequence). The trim removed 6 bases at V and 0 bases at J, leaving 7 bases unmatched. CDR3 length: 16 amino acids. CDR3 bases: TGTGCCAGCAGGGGACTAGGGGAGAGCTCCTACAATGAGCAGTTCTTC. Translating it yields CASRGLGESSYNEQFF.

The V and J genes are TRBV18 and TRBJ2-3, with 7 bases matching TRBD2. The CDR3 loop spans 14 amino acids. Germline V gene lookup returns CDR1 KGHSH and CDR2 LQKENI. V was clipped by 4 bases and J by 5 bases; unmatched bases: 6. CDR3 sequence (DNA): TGTGCCAGCTCACAGCGGGACCTCCTAGATACGCAGTATTTT. Translated, it gives CASSQRDLLDTQYF.

In this sample, this clonotype turned up a few times. The V gene is TRBV4-3, the J gene TRBJ2-5; 11 nucleotides match TRBD1. Germline assignment: CDR1 LGHNA and CDR2 YSLEER. The CDR3 is 15 residues long. Trimming at V came to 0 bases and at J to 4 bases, leaving 1 base not matched to a gene. In nucleotides, the CDR3 is TGCGCCAGCAGCCAAGAGGGGACAGGGGGAGAGACCCAGTACTTC. Its translation is CASSQEGTGGETQYF.

The chain employs TRBV28 and TRBJ1-2; D unclear. The germline V gene has CDR1 MDHEN and CDR2 SYDVKM. The CDR3 covers 15 residues. V lost 1 base to trimming and J lost 1 base, with 10 bases between them. The CDR3 nucleotides read TGTGCCAGCAGTTTATTCCAGAAAAATAACTATGGCTACACCTTC. Translated: CASSLFQKNNYGYTF.

The chain is built from TRBV10-3 and TRBJ1-5; TRBD1 agrees at 7 bases. J gave up 5 bases and V 2 bases, and 12 bases lay outside the gene matches. CDR3 length equals 17 residues. Germline CDR1 ENHRY, CDR2 SYGVKD. This CDR3 is CAISETRLGTAYQPQHF. CDR3 DNA sequence: TGTGCCATCAGTGAGACTAGACTTGGGACAGCTTATCAGCCCCAGCATTTT.

This clonotype has more than one count but fewer than ten. This sequence joins TRBV20-1 and TRBJ2-1; maybe TRBD1 (6 bases). Germline V gene data show CDR1 as DFQATT and CDR2 as SNEGSKA (reference sequence). V dropped 8 bases and J dropped 2 bases, with 13 bases sitting between them. The CDR3 has 13 amino acids. The DNA for the CDR3 is TGCAGTCAACCTACAGGGACCTACAATGAGCAGTTCTTC. It encodes CSQPTGTYNEQFF.

The chain has TRBV20-1 and TRBJ2-5; no firm D call. The germline V gene has CDR1 DFQATT and CDR2 SNEGSKA (reference sequence). Trimming pared 7 bases from V and 7 bases from J, leaving 10 bases between. The CDR3 runs to 10 residues. CDR3 bases: TGCAGTGTTGACACCGGGACCCAGTACTTC. Amino acid sequence: CSVDTGTQYF.

This clonotype was seen repeatedly, ten times or more. The V call is TRBV7-9, the J call TRBJ1-2; D not resolved. The CDR3 totals 12 residues. V lost 5 bases and J lost 6, with 10 bases in between. Germline CDR1 SEHNR, CDR2 FQNEAQ (reference sequence). The CDR3 DNA sequence: TGTGCCAGCAGCCAAGGTCGGGATGGCTACACCTTC. Translation: CASSQGRDGYTF.

This clonotype was detected ten times or more. V gene TRBV12-3 or TRBV12-4 combines with J gene TRBJ2-5; 7 bases are shared with TRBD2. V gave up 6 bases and J gave up 2 bases; unmatched junction bases: 9. This CDR3 has 15 residues. CDR3 in DNA: TGTGCCAGCAGGCTTCTCCGGGACTATCAAGAGACCCAGTACTTC. It encodes CASRLLRDYQETQYF.

This chain connects TRBV20-1 to TRBJ2-7, with 10 bases matching TRBD2. The CDR3 consists of 12 residues. The junction had 2 bases not matched to a gene; V was cut back by 3 bases and J by 6 bases. CDR1 is DFQATT, CDR2 SNEGSKA, per germline (reference sequence). CDR3 amino acids: CSASGTSAEQYF. As DNA, the CDR3 is TGCAGTGCTAGTGGGACTAGCGCCGAGCAGTACTTC.

At least ten counts were recorded for this clonotype. This rearrangement joins TRBV5-1 to TRBJ2-1, with 9 nucleotides matching TRBD2. The length of the CDR3 is 15 residues. Germline-derived CDR1 and CDR2 are SGHRS and YFSETQ. The junction had 9 bases not matched to a gene; V was cut back by 4 bases and J by 7 bases. The CDR3 spells CASSRDGTSQNEQFF. The CDR3 DNA sequence: TGCGCCAGCAGCAGGGATGGGACTAGCCAAAATGAGCAGTTCTTC.

This clonotype has at least ten counts. This chain uses TRBV28 with TRBJ2-5; D is perhaps TRBD2 (5 bases). Trimming pared 4 bases from V and 4 bases from J, leaving 19 bases between. The CDR3 spans 16 residues. Germline V CDR1 and CDR2: MDHEN, SYDVKM. CDR3 amino acids: CASSSRAEALIETQYF. In DNA, the CDR3 is TGTGCCAGCAGTTCCCGAGCGGAGGCGCTAATAGAGACCCAGTACTTC. Together with reference TRBV28 and TRBJ2-5, the CDR3 gives the full variable domain: DVKVTQSSRYLVKRTGEKVFLECVQDMDHENMFWYRQDPGLGLRLIYFSYDVKMKEKGDIPEGYSVSREKKERFSLILESASTNQTSMYLCASSSRAEALIETQYFGPGTRLLVL.

With respect to this clonotype: A much bigger clone sits one base away, suggesting this may be a read error. The genes are TRBV5-1 and TRBJ2-4; TRBD1 matches 7 bases. Looked up from germline, CDR1 is SGHRS and CDR2 is YFSETQ. The V gene end was trimmed by 4 bases and the J gene end by 2 bases; junction bases not matched to a gene: 3. The CDR3 sequence is 14 residues long. CDR3 nucleotides: TGCGCCAGCAGCCTGGGACAGACCAAAAACATTCAGTACTTC. Translated, it gives CASSLGQTKNIQYF.

This clonotype was counted a few times. The gene calls are TRBV28 and TRBJ1-3; 7 bases map to TRBD1. The trim removed 6 bases at V and 0 bases at J, leaving 8 bases unmatched. This CDR3 has 16 amino acids. Per germline, CDR1 MDHEN and CDR2 SYDVKM. The CDR3 sequence: CASRPSGQISGNTIYF. As DNA, the CDR3 is TGTGCCAGCAGACCATCGGGACAGATCTCTGGAAACACCATATATTTT.

The table lists this clonotype with many counts. V gene TRBV29-1 combines with J gene TRBJ2-3; 7 positions agree with TRBD2. With V trimmed by 5 bases and J by 2 bases, 10 bases remained unmatched. The CDR3 has 15 amino acids. CDR1 is SQVTM, CDR2 ANQGSEA, per germline. The CDR3 DNA is TGCAGCGTTCTCCGGCAGGGAGGGCCCACAGATACGCAGTATTTT. It encodes CSVLRQGGPTDTQYF.

V is TRBV27 and J is TRBJ2-7, with D unresolved. The CDR3 spans 14 residues. V was cut by 4 bases and J by 0 bases, with 10 bases left in between. Per the germline V gene, CDR1 is MNHEY and CDR2 is SMNVEV (reference sequence). CDR3 in amino acids: CASSWARSSYEQYF. CDR3 DNA sequence: TGTGCCAGCAGTTGGGCTCGCAGCTCCTACGAGCAGTACTTC.

A few counts support this clonotype. The J gene is TRBJ2-1, the V gene TRBV6-5; D is unresolved. Trimming removed 8 bases from V and 2 bases from J, with 10 bases in between. Germline CDR1 is MNHEY and CDR2 is SVGAGI. The CDR3 spans 13 residues. CDR3 residues: CASGNRAYNEQFF. DNA for the CDR3: TGTGCCAGCGGGAATAGGGCCTACAATGAGCAGTTCTTC.

This clonotype was counted a few times. The V and J genes are TRBV12-3 or TRBV12-4 and TRBJ1-5; D is uncertain. With 6 bases removed from V and 4 bases from J, the gap between germline ends came to 22 bases. The CDR3 runs to 17 residues. CDR3 sequence reads: CASRPNIGRFENQPQHF. The CDR3 bases are TGTGCCAGCAGGCCCAACATTGGACGATTTGAGAATCAGCCCCAGCATTTT.

This clonotype was counted only a few times. The chain uses TRBV5-6 and TRBJ2-7; no definite D call. The CDR3 loop spans 12 amino acids. V dropped 3 bases and J dropped 5 bases, with 9 bases sitting between them. The germline gives CDR1 SGHDT, CDR2 YYEEEE. Written as DNA, the CDR3 is TGTGCCAGCAGCTATTCAAGGGACGAGCAGTACTTC. It translates to CASSYSRDEQYF.

This clonotype was seen many times. The V call is TRBV5-1, the J call TRBJ2-1, with D tentatively TRBD2 (7 bases). The germline gives CDR1 SGHRS, CDR2 YFSETQ. The germline V and J ends were trimmed by 4 bases and 7 bases, with 12 bases remaining between them. The CDR3 consists of 13 residues. CDR3 in amino acids: CASSGGAANEQFF. For the CDR3, the DNA is TGCGCCAGCAGCGGGGGGGCTGCGAATGAGCAGTTCTTC.

The V and J genes are TRBV7-2 and TRBJ2-7, with D perhaps TRBD2 (5 bases). CDR1 is SGHTA and CDR2 is FQGNSA in the germline V gene. This CDR3 region has 15 residues. V lost 1 base, J lost 2 bases, and 12 bases lay in between. CDR3: CASSLGGSSPYEQYV. CDR3 sequence (DNA): TGTGCCAGCAGCTTAGGAGGGTCTTCCCCCTACGAGCAGTACGTC.

There are a few counts of this clonotype. The chain uses TRBV20-1 and TRBJ1-5, with D perhaps TRBD1 (5 bases). CDR3 size: 15 residues. Per germline, CDR1 DFQATT and CDR2 SNEGSKA (reference sequence). Trimming took 3 bases from V and 6 from J, leaving 18 bases between them. CDR3: CSARSEGEVFQPQHF. The CDR3 DNA follows: TGCAGTGCTAGGTCAGAAGGGGAGGTTTTTCAGCCCCAGCATTTT.